The rows below give T cell receptor beta chains drawn from one sample of a study of T cells in Graves' hyperthyroidism and ophthalmopathy. TCRdb re-called the multiplex PCR reads with MiXCR, one entry per CDR3 protein. The repertoire holds approximately 610,000 distinct CDR3 sequences, with about 14% as singletons. Specimen: blood. Every receptor here comes from a woman in her 40s with Graves' ophthalmopathy. The CDR3 runs from the conserved cysteine through the conserved F or W. D genes are given only for firm matches. Size is stated for part of the rows, as once, few or many counts, or as a class when the clone is expanded.

d_gene	abundance	v_gene	j_gene	CDR3aa	CDR3nt
-	many	TRBV20-1	TRBJ2-4	CSARGMGKTIQYF	TGCAGTGCGAGGGGAATGGGTAAAACCATTCAGTACTTC
-	many	TRBV28	TRBJ1-2	CASSLKTAGYTF	TGTGCCAGCAGTTTAAAGACAGCTGGCTACACCTTC
TRBD2	many	TRBV6-5	TRBJ2-7	CASKTSGPSYEQYF	TGTGCCAGCAAGACTAGCGGGCCCTCCTACGAGCAGTACTTC
-	many	TRBV2	TRBJ1-2	CASSEKGSQSNYGYTF	TGTGCCAGCAGTGAAAAGGGGTCCCAGAGCAACTATGGCTACACCTTC
-	many	TRBV27	TRBJ1-6	CASSLSRRGNSPLHF	TGTGCCAGCAGTTTATCCCGCAGGGGTAATTCACCCCTCCACTTT
-	many	TRBV28	TRBJ2-6	CATRGTRSGLSGANVLTF	TGTGCCACCCGCGGGACGAGATCGGGGCTCTCTGGGGCCAACGTCCTGACTTTC
-	-	TRBV9	TRBJ1-3	CASSVDGGPGNTIYF	TGTGCCAGCAGCGTAGATGGGGGGCCAGGAAACACCATATATTTT
-	many	TRBV19	TRBJ1-1	CASHDRDTEAFF	TGTGCCAGTCACGATCGGGACACTGAAGCTTTCTTT
-	-	TRBV6-5	TRBJ2-7	CASSYQIGGGEQYF	TGTGCCAGCAGTTACCAAATCGGGGGCGGCGAGCAGTACTTC
TRBD1	many	TRBV27	TRBJ1-2	CASSPTSTGSIYGYTF	TGTGCCAGCAGTCCCACCTCGACAGGGTCGATCTATGGCTACACCTTC
-	-	TRBV11-1	TRBJ2-3	CASSWVTDTQYF	TGTGCCAGCAGCTGGGTCACAGATACGCAGTATTTT
-	few	TRBV20-1	TRBJ2-3	CSARDFSRSSDTQYF	TGCAGTGCTAGAGATTTCTCTAGGAGTTCCGATACGCAGTATTTT
TRBD2	many	TRBV12-5	TRBJ2-7	CASGLALPAGANYEQYF	TGTGCTAGTGGTTTGGCGCTTCCAGCGGGAGCAAACTACGAGCAGTACTTC
TRBD2	-	TRBV6-5	TRBJ2-5	CASSYRGTSGRAAETQYF	TGTGCCAGCAGTTACAGGGGGACTAGCGGGAGGGCCGCCGAGACCCAGTACTTC
-	many	TRBV27	TRBJ2-7	CASSSRTDRAEQYF	TGTGCCAGCAGTTCGAGGACCGATAGGGCGGAGCAGTACTTC
-	many	TRBV12-3/TRBV12-4	TRBJ2-5	CASSLEWDRGTQYF	TGTGCCAGCAGTTTGGAGTGGGATCGTGGGACCCAGTACTTC
-	many	TRBV12-3/TRBV12-4	TRBJ2-1	CASSLPAPGYDSYNEQFF	TGTGCCAGCAGTTTACCCGCCCCAGGTTATGACTCCTACAATGAGCAGTTCTTC
-	many	TRBV15	TRBJ2-2	CATSRDLAISGELFF	TGTGCCACCAGCAGAGATCTAGCGATCAGCGGGGAGCTGTTTTTT
TRBD1	many	TRBV7-8	TRBJ2-7	CASSLDGQGSYEQYF	TGTGCCAGCAGCTTAGATGGACAGGGGTCCTACGAGCAGTACTTC
TRBD2	many	TRBV27	TRBJ2-7	CASNPARSGRSEQYF	TGTGCCAGCAACCCTGCCCGTAGCGGGAGAAGCGAGCAGTACTTC
-	many	TRBV27	TRBJ1-1	CASSEQGDAEAFF	TGTGCCAGCAGTGAACAGGGAGATGCTGAAGCTTTCTTT
-	many	TRBV7-8	TRBJ1-2	CASSLRVSGGYTF	TGTGCCAGCAGCTTAAGGGTTTCTGGTGGCTACACCTTC
-	many	TRBV6-5	TRBJ1-2	CASSYGQGGYTF	TGTGCCAGCAGTTACGGTCAGGGTGGCTACACCTTC
TRBD1	many	TRBV28	TRBJ1-1	CASSPLGQGAHEAFF	TGTGCCAGCAGCCCCTTGGGACAGGGGGCCCATGAAGCTTTCTTT
-	-	TRBV28	TRBJ2-7	CASSYFFETTPYEQYF	TGTGCCAGCAGTTACTTTTTCGAGACAACACCTTACGAGCAGTACTTC